This TCR beta chain was recorded in a study of T cells in Graves' hyperthyroidism and ophthalmopathy. In its sample, this clonotype was seen many times. Its antigen is not known. The CDR3 spans 15 residues. V lost 7 bases and J lost 2, with 16 bases in between. CDR1 and CDR2 from the germline V gene are MNHNS and SASEGT. The authors took PBMCs from 8 to 10 ml fresh peripheral blood. The study's findings and limits: A model built on 13 V-J features separated ophthalmopathy from stable hyperthyroidism.

Amplified TCR beta CDR3 regions derived from RNA transcripts. TCR CDR3 regions were first amplified by RT-PCR with HTBI primers. A single record per CDR3 protein comes from TCRdb applying MiXCR to the multiplex PCR reads. The sample consists of over 500,000 distinct CDR3 sequences, 12% to 15% of them appearing once. This sequence joins TRBV6-1 and TRBJ2-3, with D perhaps assigned TRBD1 or TRBD2 (5 bases each). Sequencing was performed on blood. This clonotype originated in a woman aged 40 to 50 with Graves' hyperthyroidism. The CDR3 DNA is TGTGCCAGCATGAGGGACCTAAGGTCCACAGATACGCAGTATTTT. Translation: CASMRDLRSTDTQYF.